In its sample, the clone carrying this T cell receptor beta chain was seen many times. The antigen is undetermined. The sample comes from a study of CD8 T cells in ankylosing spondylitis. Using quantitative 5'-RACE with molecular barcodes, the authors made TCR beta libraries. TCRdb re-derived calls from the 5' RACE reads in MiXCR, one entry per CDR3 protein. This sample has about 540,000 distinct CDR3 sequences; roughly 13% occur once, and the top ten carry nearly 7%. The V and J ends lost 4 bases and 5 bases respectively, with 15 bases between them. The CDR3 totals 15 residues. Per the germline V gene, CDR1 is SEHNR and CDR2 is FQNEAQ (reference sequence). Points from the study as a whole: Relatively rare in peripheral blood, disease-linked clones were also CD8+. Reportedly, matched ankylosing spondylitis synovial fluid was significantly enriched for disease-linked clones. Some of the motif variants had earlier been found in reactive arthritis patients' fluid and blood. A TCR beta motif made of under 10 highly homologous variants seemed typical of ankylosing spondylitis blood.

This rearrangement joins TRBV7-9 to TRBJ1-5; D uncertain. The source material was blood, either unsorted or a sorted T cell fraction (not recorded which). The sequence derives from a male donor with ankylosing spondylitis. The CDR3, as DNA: TGTGCCAGCAGCTCGACTCGTTGGGAGGATCAGCCCCAGCATTTT. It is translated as CASSSTRWEDQPQHF.